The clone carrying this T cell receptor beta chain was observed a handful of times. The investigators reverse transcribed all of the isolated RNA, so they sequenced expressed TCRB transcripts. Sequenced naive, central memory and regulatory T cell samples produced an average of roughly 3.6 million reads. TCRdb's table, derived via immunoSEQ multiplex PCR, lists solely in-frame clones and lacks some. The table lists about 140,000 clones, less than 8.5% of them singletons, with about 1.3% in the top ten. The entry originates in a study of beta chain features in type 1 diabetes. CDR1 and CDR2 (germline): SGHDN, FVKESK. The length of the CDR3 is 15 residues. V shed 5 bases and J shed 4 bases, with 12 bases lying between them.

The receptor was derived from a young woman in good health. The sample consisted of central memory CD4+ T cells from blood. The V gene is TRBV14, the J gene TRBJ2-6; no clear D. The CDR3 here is CASSFTLSGANVLTF. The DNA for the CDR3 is TGTGCCAGCAGCTTTACTCTATCCGGGGCCAACGTCCTGACTTTC.